This TCR beta chain was retrieved from a study of cytotoxic CD8 clonotypes in ibrutinib-treated CLL. The assay was immunoSEQ multiplex PCR, and TCRdb's table has in-frame clones only and misses some. The top ten hold roughly an eighth of the sample, which has more than 150,000 clones, about 72% seen once. The V segment lost 3 bases and the J segment 8 bases; nucleotides outside the gene matches: 11. Germline CDR1 MNHEY, CDR2 SMNVEV (reference sequence). The CDR3 sequence is 16 residues long. The sequence came from a human donor with chronic lymphocytic leukemia. This specimen consisted of PBMCs, obtained after 24 months of ibrutinib treatment. V gene TRBV27 combines with J gene TRBJ2-3; 10 nucleotides align to TRBD2. The CDR3 DNA follows: TGTGCCAGCAGTTTGGCTAGCGGGAGTTTTTTTGTTACGCAGTATTTT. This sequence encodes CASSLASGSFFVTQYF.